This T cell receptor beta chain is from a study of long-term antiretroviral therapy in people with HIV. This clone appeared once. From each donor, at least one pre-ART PBMC sample and at least two post-ART PBMC samples were obtained. Researchers ran immunoSEQ v3.0 at survey level. Data came from immunoSEQ multiplex PCR; TCRdb stores just in-frame clones and leaves some out. The sample carries about 17,000 clones, 79% recorded once. CDR1 and CDR2 from the germline V gene are SGHRS and YFSETQ. The CDR3 has 16 amino acids. Trimming took 4 bases from V and 3 from J; bases not matched to a gene: 9. Sequencing was performed on unsorted PBMCs, taken at the start of antiretroviral therapy. The rearrangement joins TRBV5-1 to TRBJ2-2; 7 bases line up with TRBD1. The receptor comes from a man aged 25 to 40 with HIV. The CDR3 region is CASSLHPGTDTGELFF. The CDR3 nucleotides read TGCGCCAGCAGCCTACATCCCGGGACAGACACCGGGGAGCTGTTTTTT.